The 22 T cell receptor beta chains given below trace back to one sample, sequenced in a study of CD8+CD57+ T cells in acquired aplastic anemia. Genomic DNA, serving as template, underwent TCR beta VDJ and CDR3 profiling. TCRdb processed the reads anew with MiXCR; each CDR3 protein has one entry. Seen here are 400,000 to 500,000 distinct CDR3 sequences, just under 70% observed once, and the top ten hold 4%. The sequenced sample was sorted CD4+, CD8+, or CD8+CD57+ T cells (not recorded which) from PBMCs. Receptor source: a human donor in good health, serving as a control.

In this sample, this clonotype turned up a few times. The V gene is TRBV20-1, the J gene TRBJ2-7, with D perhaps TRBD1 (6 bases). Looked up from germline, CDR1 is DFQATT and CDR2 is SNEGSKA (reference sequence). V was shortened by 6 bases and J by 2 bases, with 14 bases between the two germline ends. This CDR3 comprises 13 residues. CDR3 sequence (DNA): TGCAGTGCCTTCCTGGGACAAACCTACGAGCAGTACTTC. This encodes CSAFLGQTYEQYF.

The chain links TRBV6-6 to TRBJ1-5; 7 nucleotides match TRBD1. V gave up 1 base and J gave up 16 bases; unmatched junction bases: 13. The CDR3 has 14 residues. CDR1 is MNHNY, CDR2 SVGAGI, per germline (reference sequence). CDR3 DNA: TGTGCCAGCAGTTACTGGGACAGCGCTGGAACGGTACATTTT. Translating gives CASSYWDSAGTVHF.

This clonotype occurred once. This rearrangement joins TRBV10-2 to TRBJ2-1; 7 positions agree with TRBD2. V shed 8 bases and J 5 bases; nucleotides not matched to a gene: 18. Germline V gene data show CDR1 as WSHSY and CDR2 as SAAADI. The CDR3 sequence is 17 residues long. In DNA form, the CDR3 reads TGCGCCAGCGGGGAAGGATCGGGGGAGGGGTACGACAATGAGCAGTTCTTC. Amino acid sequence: CASGEGSGEGYDNEQFF.

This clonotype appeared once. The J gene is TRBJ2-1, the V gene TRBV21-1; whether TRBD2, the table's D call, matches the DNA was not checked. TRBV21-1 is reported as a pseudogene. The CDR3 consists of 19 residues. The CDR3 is CASSINKGGTSGRWDEQFF. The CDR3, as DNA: TGTGCCAGCAGCATCAATAAGGGAGGGACTAGCGGGAGGTGGGATGAGCAGTTCTTC.

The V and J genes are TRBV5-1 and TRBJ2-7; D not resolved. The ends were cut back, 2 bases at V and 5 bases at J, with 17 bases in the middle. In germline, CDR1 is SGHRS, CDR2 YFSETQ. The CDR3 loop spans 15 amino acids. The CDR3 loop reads CASSLATDTHHEQYF. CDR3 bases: TGCGCCAGCAGCTTAGCAACAGATACGCACCACGAGCAGTACTTC.

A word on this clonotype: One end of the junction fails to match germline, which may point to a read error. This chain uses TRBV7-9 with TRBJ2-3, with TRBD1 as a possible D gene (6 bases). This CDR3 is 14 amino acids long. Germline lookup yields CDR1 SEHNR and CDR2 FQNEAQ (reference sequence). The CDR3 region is CASGFRTDYEPYFF. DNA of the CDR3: TGTGCCAGCGGCTTTAGGACAGACTACGAGCCGTACTTCTTT.

CDR3 sequence reads: CASSQATGTGNTIYF. CDR3 in DNA: TGTGCCAGCAGCCAAGCGACAGGGACTGGAAACACCATATATTTT. The chain has TRBV7-9 and TRBJ1-3; TRBD1 matches at 7 bases. The V gene's germline CDR1 is SEHNR and CDR2 FQNEAQ (reference sequence). The length of the CDR3 is 15 residues. The V gene end was trimmed by 5 bases and the J gene end by 2 bases; junction bases not matched to a gene: 6.

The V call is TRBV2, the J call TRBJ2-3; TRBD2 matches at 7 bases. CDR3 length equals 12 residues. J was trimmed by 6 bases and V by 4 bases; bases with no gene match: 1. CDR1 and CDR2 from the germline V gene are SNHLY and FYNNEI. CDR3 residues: CASSVRGDTQYF. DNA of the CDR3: TGTGCCAGCAGTGTGCGGGGGGATACGCAGTATTTT.

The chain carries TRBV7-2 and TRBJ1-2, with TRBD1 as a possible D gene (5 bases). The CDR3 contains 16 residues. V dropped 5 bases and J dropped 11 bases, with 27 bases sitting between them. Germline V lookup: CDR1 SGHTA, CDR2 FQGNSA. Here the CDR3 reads CASSLDGWGNQSQYTF. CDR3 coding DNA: TGTGCCAGCAGCCTAGACGGTTGGGGCAATCAGTCCCAGTACACCTTC.

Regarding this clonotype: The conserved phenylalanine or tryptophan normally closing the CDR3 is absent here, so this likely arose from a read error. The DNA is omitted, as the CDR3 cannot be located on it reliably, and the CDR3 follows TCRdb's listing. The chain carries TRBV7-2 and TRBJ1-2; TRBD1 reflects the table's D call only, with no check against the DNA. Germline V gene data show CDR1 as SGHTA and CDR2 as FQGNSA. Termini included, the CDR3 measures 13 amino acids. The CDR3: CASSQRRTGGRYD.

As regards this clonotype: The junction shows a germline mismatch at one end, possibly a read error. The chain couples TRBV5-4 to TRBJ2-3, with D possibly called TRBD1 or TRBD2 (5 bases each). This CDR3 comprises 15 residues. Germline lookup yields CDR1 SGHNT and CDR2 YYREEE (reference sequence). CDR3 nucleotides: TGTGCCAGCAGCTTAGGGCCGGGGATGACAGATGCGCAGTATTTC. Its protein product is CASSLGPGMTDAQYF.

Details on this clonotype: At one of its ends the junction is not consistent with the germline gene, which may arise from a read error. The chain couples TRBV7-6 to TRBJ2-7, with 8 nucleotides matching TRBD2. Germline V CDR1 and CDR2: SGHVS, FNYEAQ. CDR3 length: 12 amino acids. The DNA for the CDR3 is TGTGCCAGCAGCTTGGGTATGGGCGGGGGGCACTTC. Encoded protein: CASSLGMGGGHF.

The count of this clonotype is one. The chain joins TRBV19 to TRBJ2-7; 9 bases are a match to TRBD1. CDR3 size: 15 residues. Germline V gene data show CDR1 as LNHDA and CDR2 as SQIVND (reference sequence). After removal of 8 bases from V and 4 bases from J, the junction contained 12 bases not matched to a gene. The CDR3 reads CASRRQGGTPYEQYF. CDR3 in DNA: TGTGCCAGTCGACGACAGGGGGGGACTCCTTACGAGCAGTACTTC. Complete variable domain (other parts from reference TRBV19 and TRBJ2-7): DGGITQSPKYLFRKEGQNVTLSCEQNLNHDAMYWYRQDPGQGLRLIYYSQIVNDFQKGDIAEGYSVSREKKESFPLTVTSAQKNPTAFYLCASRRQGGTPYEQYFGPGTRLTVT.

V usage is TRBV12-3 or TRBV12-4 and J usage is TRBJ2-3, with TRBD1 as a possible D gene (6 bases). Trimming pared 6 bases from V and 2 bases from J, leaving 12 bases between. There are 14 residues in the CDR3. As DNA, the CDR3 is TGTGCCAGCAGAGCACAGGGAGTCACAGATACGCAGTATTTT. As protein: CASRAQGVTDTQYF.

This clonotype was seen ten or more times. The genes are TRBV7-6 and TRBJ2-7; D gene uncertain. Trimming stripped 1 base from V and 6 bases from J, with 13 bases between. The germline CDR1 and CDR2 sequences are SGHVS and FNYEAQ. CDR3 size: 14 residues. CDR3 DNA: TGTGCCAGCAGCTTAGATGGACCTGACTGCGAGCAGTACTTC. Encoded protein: CASSLDGPDCEQYF.

The DNA for the CDR3 is TGTGCCACCGGTACGGTCGGGGGGGAGTATTACTACACCTTC. It specifies CATGTVGGEYYYTF. The chain uses TRBV7-9 and TRBJ1-2; a weak D match, TRBD1 (5 bases). Germline-derived CDR1 and CDR2 are SEHNR and FQNEAQ (reference sequence). This CDR3 comprises 14 residues. V was pared by 10 bases and J by 10 bases, with 25 bases between. The full variable domain, its missing parts supplied by reference TRBV7-9 and TRBJ1-2, is DTGVSQNPRHKITKRGQNVTFRCDPISEHNRLYWYRQTLGQGPEFLTYFQNEAQLEKSRLLSDRFSAERPKGSFSTLEIQRTEQGDSAMYLCATGTVGGEYYYTFGSGTRLTVV.

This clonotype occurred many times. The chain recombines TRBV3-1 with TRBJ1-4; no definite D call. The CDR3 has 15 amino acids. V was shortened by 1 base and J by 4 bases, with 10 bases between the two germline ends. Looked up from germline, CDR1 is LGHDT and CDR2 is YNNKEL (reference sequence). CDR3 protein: CASSQVPGINEKLFF. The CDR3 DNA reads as TGTGCCAGCAGCCAAGTTCCTGGAATTAATGAAAAACTGTTTTTT.

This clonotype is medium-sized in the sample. DNA of the CDR3: TGTGCCATCAGTGAGTCGATCGGGGCGAGGCACGAGCAGTACTTC. It codes for CAISESIGARHEQYF. V gene TRBV10-3 combines with J gene TRBJ2-7; either TRBD1 or TRBD2 may supply D (5 bases each). The CDR3 length is 15 residues. The V and J ends lost 0 bases and 5 bases respectively, with 14 bases between them. Germline CDR1 is ENHRY and CDR2 is SYGVKD.

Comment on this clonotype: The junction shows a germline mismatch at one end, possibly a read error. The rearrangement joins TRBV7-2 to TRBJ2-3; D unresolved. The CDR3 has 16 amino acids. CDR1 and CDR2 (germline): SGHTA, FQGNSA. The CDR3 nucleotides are TGTGCCAGCAGCTTGGGCGGAAGGAAAGGCACAGAGACGCAGTATTTT. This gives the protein CASSLGGRKGTETQYF.

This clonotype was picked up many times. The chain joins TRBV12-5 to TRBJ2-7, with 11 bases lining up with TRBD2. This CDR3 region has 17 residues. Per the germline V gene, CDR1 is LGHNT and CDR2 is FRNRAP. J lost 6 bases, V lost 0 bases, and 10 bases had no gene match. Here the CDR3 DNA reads TGTGCTAGTGGTTTGGTAGGTGGTAGCGGGGGGGCAGGCGAGCAGTACTTC. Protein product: CASGLVGGSGGAGEQYF.

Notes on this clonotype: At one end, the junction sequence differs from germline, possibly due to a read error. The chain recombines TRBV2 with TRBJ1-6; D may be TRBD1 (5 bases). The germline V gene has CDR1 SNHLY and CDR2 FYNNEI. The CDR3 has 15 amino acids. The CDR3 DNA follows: TGTGCCAGCAGTCCACAGGATATCTATAATTCACCCCACCCCTTT. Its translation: CASSPQDIYNSPHPF.

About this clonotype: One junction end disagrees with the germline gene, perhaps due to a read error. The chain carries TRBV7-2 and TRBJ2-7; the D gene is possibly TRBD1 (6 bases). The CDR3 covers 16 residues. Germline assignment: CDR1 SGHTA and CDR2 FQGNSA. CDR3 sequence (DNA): TGCGCCAGCAGCCACCCTGTGCAGGGGACCCCCTACGAGCAGTACTTC. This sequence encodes CASSHPVQGTPYEQYF.